Given below is one T cell receptor (beta chain) in context. The antigen is undetermined. The sample belongs to a study of siplizumab effects on memory and regulatory T cells. Whole-study results and caveats: The alloresponse seemed to draw substantially on naive T cells, which appeared more diverse than memory cells. The drug siplizumab significantly decreased the alloreactive sequences that could be traced to unstimulated CD4+ memory cells. Roughly 80-95% of dividing CD4+ or CD8+ clones were without an attributable naive or memory phenotype.

Per sample, the assay covered 95,000 to 100,000 TCR templates. Here immunoSEQ multiplex PCR was the method, and the copy in TCRdb shows in-frame clones only, minus some. Among about 100,000 clones listed, 94% were seen once. V trimming: 4 bases; J trimming: 4 bases; junction bases outside the gene matches: 7. CDR3 length: 15 residues. The germline V gene has CDR1 MGHRA and CDR2 YSYEKL. This chain uses TRBV4-1 with TRBJ2-5; 9 bases agree with TRBD1. Input material: non-Treg CD4+ T cells sorted from blood. The sequence came from a human donor in good health. CDR3 DNA sequence: TGCGCCAGCAGCCCGGGACAGGGAGGAGGAGAGACCCAGTACTTC. Protein sequence: CASSPGQGGGETQYF.